The source of this T cell receptor (beta chain) is a study of OX40 agonist ivuxolimab in advanced cancers. Sequencing used immunoSEQ multiplex PCR; TCRdb keeps in-frame clones, though not all of them. This sample carries 90,000 to 100,000 clones, 70% to 90% of them seen once, and the ten largest clones take around 0.82%. Germline CDR1 KGHSH, CDR2 LQKENI. This CDR3 comprises 13 residues. Trimming pared 3 bases from V and 6 bases from J, leaving 9 bases between. The V and J genes are TRBV18 and TRBJ1-5; perhaps TRBD1 as D (5 bases). Sample: CD4+ or CD8+ T cells sorted from blood, taken in a trial of the OX40 agonist ivuxolimab. This TCR came from an adult with an advanced solid tumor such as melanoma, head and neck, liver or kidney cancer. The CDR3 DNA reads as TGTGCCAGCTCACCGCGGGACCGTCAGCCCCAGCATTTT. Amino acids: CASSPRDRQPQHF. Together with reference TRBV18 and TRBJ1-5, the CDR3 gives the full variable domain: NAGVMQNPRHLVRRRGQEARLRCSPMKGHSHVYWYRQLPEEGLKFMVYLQKENIIDESGMPKERFSAEFPKEGPSILRIQQVVRGDSAAYFCASSPRDRQPQHFGDGTRLSIL.